This section outlines one T cell receptor beta chain sequence together with its context. Germline-derived CDR1 and CDR2 are LGHDT and YNNKEL (reference sequence). CDR3 length equals 15 residues. V lost 2 bases to trimming and J lost 4 bases, with 9 bases between them. Method: immunoSEQ multiplex PCR; TCRdb's copy keeps in-frame clones and lacks some. The table lists approximately 200,000 clones, approximately 90% of them singletons, with approximately 6.2% in the top ten. This specimen comes from a study of blood T cell repertoires in COVID-19. Study background: Sample material is recorded as cDNA or gDNA derived from T cells, B-cell-depleted T cells, or PBMCs.

Input material: peripheral blood. This clonotype was obtained from a man aged 55-75 years who had recovered from COVID-19. The chain couples TRBV3-1 (or the pseudogene TRBV3-2) to TRBJ1-6; tentatively, D is TRBD1 (5 bases). The CDR3 DNA follows: TGTGCCAGCAGCCAACTCGACAGTTATAATTCACCCCTCCACTTT. Translation: CASSQLDSYNSPLHF.